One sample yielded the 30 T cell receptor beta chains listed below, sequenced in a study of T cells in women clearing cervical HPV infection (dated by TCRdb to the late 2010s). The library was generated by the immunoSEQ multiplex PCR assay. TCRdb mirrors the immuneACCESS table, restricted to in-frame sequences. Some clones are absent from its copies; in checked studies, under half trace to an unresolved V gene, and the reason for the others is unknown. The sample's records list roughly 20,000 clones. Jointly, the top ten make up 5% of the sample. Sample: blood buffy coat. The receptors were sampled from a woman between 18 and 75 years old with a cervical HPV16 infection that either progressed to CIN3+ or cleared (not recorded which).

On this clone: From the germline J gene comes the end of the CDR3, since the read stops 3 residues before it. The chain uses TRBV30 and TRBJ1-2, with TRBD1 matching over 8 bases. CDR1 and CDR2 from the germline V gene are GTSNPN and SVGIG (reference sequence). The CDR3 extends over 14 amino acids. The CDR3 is CAWSTGTGPYDYTF. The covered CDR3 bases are TGTGCCTGGAGTACTGGGACAGGCCCCTACGAC.

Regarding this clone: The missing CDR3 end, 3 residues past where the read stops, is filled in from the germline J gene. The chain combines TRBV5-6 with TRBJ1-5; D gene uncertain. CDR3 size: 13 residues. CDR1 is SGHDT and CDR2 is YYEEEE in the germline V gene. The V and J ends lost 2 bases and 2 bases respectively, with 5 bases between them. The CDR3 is CASSLYGNQPQHF. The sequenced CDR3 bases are TGTGCCAGCAGCTTATATGGCAATCAGCCC.

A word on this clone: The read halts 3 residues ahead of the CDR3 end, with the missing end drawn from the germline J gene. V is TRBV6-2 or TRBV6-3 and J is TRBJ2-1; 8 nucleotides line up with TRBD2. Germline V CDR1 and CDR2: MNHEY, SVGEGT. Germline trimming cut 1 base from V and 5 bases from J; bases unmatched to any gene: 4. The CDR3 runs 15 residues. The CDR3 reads CASSYLRGVNNEQFF. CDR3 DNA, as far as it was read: TGTGCCAGCAGTTACTTGCGGGGGGTCAACAATGAG.

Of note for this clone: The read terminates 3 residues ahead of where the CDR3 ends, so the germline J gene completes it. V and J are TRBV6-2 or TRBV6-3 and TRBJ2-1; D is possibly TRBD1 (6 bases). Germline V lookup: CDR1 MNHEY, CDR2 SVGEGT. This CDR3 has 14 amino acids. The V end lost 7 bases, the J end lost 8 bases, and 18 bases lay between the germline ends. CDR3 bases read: TGTGCCAGCAATTGGCAGGGGAGATGGGATGAG. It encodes CASNWQGRWDE. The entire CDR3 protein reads CASNWQGRWDEQFF.

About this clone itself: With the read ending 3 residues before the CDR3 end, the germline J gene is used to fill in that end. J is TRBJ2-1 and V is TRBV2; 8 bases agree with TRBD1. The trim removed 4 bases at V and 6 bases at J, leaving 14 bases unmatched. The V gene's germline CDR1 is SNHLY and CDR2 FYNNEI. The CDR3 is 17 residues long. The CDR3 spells CASSGTRQGPLINEQFF. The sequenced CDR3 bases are TGTGCCAGCAGTGGTACCCGACAGGGGCCCCTTATCAATGAG. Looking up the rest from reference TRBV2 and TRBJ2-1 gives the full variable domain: EPEVTQTPSHQVTQMGQEVILRCVPISNHLYFYWYRQILGQKVEFLVSFYNNEISEKSEIFDDQFSVERPDGSNFTLKIRSTKLEDSAMYFCASSGTRQGPLINEQFFGPGTRLTVL.

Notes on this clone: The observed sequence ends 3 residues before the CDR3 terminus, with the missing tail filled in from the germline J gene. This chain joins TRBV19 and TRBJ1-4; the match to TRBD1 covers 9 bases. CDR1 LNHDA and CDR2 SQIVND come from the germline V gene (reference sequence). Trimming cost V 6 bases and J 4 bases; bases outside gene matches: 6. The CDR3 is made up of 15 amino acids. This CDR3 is CASSGQGNGNEKLFF. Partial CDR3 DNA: TGTGCCAGTAGCGGACAGGGGAATGGTAATGAAAAA.

The CDR3 spells CASSVTSGGPTDTQYF. The CDR3 bases that were read are TGTGCCAGCAGCGTAACTAGCGGGGGCCCCACAGATACG. The rearrangement uses TRBV9 and TRBJ2-3; 11 bases agree with TRBD2. The DNA ends 3 residues before the CDR3 does, and the rest of the CDR3 is filled in from the germline J gene. Germline V CDR1 and CDR2: SGDLS, YYNGEE. The junction had 3 bases not matched to a gene; V was cut back by 1 base and J by 2 bases. This CDR3 region has 16 residues. Drawing the rest from reference TRBV9 and TRBJ2-3, the complete variable domain is DSGVTQTPKHLITATGQRVTLRCSPRSGDLSVYWYQQSLDQGLQFLIQYYNGEERAKGNILERFSAQQFPDLHSELNLSSLELGDSALYFCASSVTSGGPTDTQYFGPGTRLTVL.

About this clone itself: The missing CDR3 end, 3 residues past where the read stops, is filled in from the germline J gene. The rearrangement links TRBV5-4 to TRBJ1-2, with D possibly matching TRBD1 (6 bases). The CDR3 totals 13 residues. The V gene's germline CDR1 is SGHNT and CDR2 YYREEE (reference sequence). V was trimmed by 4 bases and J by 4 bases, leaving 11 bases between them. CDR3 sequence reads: CASSQDRGYGYTF. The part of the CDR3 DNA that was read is TGTGCCAGCAGCCAGGACAGAGGCTATGGC.

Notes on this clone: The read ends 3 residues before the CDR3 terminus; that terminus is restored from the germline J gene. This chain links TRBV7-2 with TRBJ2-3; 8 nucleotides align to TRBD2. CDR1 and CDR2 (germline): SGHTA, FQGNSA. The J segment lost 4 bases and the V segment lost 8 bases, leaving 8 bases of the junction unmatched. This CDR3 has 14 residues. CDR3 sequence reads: CASLRGGPPDTQYF. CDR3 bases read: TGTGCCAGCCTACGGGGGGGGCCTCCAGATACG. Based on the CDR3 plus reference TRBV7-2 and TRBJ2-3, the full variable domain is GAGVSQSPSNKVTEKGKDVELRCDPISGHTALYWYRQSLGQGLEFLIYFQGNSAPDKSGLPSDRFSAERTGGSVSTLTIQRTQQEDSAVYLCASLRGGPPDTQYFGPGTRLTVL.

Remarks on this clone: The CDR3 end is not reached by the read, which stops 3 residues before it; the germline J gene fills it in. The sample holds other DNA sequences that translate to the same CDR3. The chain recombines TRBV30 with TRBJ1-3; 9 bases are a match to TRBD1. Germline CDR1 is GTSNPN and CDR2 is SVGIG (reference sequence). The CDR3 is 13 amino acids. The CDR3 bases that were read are TGTGCCTGGAGCCCCGACAGGGGGATGCCC. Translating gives CAWSPDRGMP. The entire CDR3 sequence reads CAWSPDRGMPIYF.

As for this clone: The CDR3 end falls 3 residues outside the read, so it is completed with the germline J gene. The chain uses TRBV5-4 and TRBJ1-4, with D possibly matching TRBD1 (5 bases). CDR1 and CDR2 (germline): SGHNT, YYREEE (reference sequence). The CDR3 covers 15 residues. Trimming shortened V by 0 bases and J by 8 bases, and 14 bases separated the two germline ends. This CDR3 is CASSLGQGRGEKLFF. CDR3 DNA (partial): TGTGCCAGCAGCTTGGGTCAGGGAAGAGGAGAAAAA.

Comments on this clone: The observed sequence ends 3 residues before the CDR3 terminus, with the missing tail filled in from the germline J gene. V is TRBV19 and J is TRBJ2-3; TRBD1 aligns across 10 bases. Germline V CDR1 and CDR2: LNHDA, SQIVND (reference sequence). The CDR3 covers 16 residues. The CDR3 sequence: CASSLRWTGGNQPQYF. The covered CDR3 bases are TGTGCCAGTAGTCTCCGCTGGACAGGGGGAAATCAGCCG.

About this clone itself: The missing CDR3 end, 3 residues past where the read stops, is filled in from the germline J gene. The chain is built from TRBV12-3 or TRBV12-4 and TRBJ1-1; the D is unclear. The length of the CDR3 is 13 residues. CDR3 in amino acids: CASSFRQGREAFF. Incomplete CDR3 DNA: TGTGCCAGCAGTTTCAGGCAAGGCAGGGAA.

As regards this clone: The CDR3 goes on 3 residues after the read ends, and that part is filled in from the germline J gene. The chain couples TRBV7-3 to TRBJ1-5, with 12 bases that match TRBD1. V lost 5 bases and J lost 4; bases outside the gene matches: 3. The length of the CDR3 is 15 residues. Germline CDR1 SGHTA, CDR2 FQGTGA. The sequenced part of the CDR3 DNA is TGTGCCAGCAGCGGGACAGGGGGCTATAATCAGCCC. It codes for CASSGTGGYNQP. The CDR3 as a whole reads CASSGTGGYNQPQHF.

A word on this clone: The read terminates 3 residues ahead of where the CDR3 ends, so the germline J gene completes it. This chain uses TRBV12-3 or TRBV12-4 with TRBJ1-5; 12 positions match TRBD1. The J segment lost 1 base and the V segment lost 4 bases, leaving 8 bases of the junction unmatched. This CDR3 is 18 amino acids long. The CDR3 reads CASSSGGTGGRSNQPQHF. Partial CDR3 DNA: TGTGCCAGCAGTTCAGGCGGGACAGGGGGCAGGAGCAATCAGCCC.

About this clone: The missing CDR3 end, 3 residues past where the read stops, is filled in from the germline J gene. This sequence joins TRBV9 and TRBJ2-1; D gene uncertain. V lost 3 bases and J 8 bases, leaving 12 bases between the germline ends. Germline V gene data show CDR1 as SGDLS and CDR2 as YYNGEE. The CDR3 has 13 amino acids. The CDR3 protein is CASSAIISDEQFF. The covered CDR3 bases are TGTGCCAGCAGCGCCATAATTTCGGATGAG.

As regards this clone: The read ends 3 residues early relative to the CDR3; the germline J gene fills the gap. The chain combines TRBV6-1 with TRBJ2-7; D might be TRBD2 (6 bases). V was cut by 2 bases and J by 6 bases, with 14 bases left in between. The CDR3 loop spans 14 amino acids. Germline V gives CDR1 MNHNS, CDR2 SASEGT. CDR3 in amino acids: CASSERGDGGEQYF. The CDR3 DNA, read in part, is TGTGCCAGCAGTGAACGCGGGGACGGGGGCGAG.

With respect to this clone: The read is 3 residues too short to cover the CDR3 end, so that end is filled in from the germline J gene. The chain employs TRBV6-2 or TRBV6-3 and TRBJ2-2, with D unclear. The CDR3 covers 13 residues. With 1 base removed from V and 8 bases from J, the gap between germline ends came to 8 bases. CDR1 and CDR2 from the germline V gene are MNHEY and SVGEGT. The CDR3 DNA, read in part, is TGTGCCAGCAGTTACTATATTCGTGGGGAG. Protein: CASSYYIRGE. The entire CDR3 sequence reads CASSYYIRGELFF.

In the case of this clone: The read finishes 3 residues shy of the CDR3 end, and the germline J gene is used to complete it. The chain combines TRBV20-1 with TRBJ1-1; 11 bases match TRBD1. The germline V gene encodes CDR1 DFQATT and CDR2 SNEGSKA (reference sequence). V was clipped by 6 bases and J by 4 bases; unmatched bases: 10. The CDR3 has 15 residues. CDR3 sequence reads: CSARGPGQGGTEAFF. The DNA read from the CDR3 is TGCAGTGCAAGGGGACCGGGACAGGGGGGCACTGAA.

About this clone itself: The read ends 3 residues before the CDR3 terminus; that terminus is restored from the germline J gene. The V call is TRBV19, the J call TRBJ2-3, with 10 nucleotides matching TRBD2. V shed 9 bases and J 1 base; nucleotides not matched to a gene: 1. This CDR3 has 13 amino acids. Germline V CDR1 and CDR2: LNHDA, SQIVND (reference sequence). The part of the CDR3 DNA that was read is TGTGCCAGCGGACTAGCGGGCACAGATACG. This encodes CASGLAGTDT. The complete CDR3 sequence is CASGLAGTDTQYF.

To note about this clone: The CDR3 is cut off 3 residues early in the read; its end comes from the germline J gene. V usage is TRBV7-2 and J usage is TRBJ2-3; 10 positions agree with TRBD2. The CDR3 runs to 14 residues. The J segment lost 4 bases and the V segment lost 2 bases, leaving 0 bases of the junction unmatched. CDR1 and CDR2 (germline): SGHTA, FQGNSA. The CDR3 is CASSLSGGADTQYF. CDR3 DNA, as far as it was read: TGTGCCAGCAGCTTAAGCGGGGGGGCAGATACG.

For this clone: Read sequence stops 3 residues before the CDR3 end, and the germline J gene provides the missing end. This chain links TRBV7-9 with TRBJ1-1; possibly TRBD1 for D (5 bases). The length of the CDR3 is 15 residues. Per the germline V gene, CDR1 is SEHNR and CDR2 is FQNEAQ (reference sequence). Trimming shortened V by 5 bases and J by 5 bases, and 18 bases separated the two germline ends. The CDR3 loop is CASSPLTGVGTEAFF. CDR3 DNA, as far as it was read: TGTGCCAGCAGCCCCCTCACGGGGGTGGGGACTGAA.

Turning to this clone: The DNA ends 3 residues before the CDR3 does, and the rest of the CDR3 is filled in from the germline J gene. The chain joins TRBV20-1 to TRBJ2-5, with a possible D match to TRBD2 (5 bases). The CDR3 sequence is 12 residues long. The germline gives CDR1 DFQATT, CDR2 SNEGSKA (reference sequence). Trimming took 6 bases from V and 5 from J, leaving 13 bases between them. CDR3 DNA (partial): TGCAGTGCCCCGGACTTGGGGGAGACC. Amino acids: CSAPDLGET. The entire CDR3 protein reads CSAPDLGETQYF.

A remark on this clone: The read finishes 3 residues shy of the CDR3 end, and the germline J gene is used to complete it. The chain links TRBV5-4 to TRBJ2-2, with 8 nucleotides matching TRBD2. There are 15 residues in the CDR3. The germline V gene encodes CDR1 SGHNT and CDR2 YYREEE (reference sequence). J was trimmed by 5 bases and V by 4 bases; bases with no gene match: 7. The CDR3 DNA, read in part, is TGTGCCAGCAGCCCCGGGACTAGTGGGACCGGGGAG. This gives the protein CASSPGTSGTGE. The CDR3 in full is CASSPGTSGTGELFF.

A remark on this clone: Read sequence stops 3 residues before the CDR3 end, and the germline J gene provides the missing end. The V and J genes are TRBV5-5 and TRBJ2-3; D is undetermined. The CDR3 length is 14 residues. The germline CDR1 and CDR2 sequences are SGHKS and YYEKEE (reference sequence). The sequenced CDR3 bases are TGTGCCAGCAGCTTTAATCTGGGCCAAGAGACG. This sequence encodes CASSFNLGQET. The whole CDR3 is CASSFNLGQETQYF. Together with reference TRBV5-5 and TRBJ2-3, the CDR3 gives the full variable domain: DAGVTQSPTHLIKTRGQQVTLRCSPISGHKSVSWYQQVLGQGPQFIFQYYEKEERGRGNFPDRFSARQFPNYSSELNVNALLLGDSALYLCASSFNLGQETQYFGPGTRLTVL.

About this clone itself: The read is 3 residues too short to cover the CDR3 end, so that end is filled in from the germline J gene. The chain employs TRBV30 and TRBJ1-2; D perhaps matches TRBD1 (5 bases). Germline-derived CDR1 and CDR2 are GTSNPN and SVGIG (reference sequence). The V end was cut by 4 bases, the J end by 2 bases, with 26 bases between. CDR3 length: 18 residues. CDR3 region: CAWTGLGGVSSPNYGYTF. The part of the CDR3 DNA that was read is TGTGCCTGGACCGGGCTTGGAGGGGTTTCTTCGCCCAACTATGGC. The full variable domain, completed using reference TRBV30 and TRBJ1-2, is SQTIHQWPATLVQPVGSPLSLECTVEGTSNPNLYWYRQAAGRGLQLLFYSVGIGQISSEVPQNLSASRPQDRQFILSSKKLLLSDSGFYLCAWTGLGGVSSPNYGYTFGSGTRLTVV.

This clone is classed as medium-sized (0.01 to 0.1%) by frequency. The CDR3 spells CASGLISTDTQYF. CDR3 bases read: TGTGCTAGTGGTTTGATAAGCACAGATACG. This chain connects TRBV12-5 to TRBJ2-3, with D uncertain. Read coverage stops 3 residues before the CDR3 terminus; the germline J gene supplies the remainder. Trimming removed 2 bases from V and 0 bases from J, with 3 bases in between. The length of the CDR3 is 13 residues. The germline V gene has CDR1 LGHNT and CDR2 FRNRAP.

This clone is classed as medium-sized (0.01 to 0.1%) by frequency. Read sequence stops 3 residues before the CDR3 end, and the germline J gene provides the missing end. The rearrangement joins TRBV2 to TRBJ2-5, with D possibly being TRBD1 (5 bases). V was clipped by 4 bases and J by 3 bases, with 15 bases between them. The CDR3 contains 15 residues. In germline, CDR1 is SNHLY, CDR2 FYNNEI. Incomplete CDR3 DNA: TGTGCCAGCAGTGGACCTGGTGAAGGGGAAGAGACC. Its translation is CASSGPGEGEET. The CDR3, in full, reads CASSGPGEGEETQYF.

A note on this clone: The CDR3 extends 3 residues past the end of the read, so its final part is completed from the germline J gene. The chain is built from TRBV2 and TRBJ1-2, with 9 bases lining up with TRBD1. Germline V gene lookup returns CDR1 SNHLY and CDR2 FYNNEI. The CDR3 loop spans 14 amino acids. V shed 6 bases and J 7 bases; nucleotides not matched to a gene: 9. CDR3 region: CASRPIQGAGGYTF. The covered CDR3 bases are TGTGCCAGCAGGCCCATACAGGGGGCGGGTGGC.

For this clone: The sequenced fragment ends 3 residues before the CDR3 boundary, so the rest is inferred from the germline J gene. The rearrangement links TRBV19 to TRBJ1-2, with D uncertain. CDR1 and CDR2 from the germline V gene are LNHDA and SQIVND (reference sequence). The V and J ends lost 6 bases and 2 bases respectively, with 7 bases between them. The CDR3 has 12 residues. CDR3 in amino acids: CASSTINYGYTF. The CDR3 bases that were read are TGTGCCAGTAGCACAATCAACTATGGC.